This record concerns one T cell receptor (beta chain) sequence. In Seattle, patients joined the study during active infection and were tracked longitudinally. The data are from a study of blood T cell repertoires in COVID-19. Study information: The United States, Italy and Spain were the sources of the acute and convalescent COVID-19 samples.

Profiling relied on immunoSEQ multiplex PCR, and the TCRdb table lists in-frame clones only, not all of them. Among under 300,000 clones listed, 75% to 90% were seen once. Germline V lookup: CDR1 LNHDA, CDR2 SQIVND (reference sequence). The CDR3 sequence is 12 residues long. Trimming cost V 8 bases and J 0 bases, with 7 bases left between them. Material: peripheral blood. This receptor was taken from a woman aged 70 to 79 with COVID-19, enrolled during active disease. V is TRBV19 and J is TRBJ1-1; D remains unclear. CDR3 sequence: CASADMNTEAFF. The CDR3 DNA follows: TGTGCCAGTGCAGACATGAACACTGAAGCTTTCTTT.